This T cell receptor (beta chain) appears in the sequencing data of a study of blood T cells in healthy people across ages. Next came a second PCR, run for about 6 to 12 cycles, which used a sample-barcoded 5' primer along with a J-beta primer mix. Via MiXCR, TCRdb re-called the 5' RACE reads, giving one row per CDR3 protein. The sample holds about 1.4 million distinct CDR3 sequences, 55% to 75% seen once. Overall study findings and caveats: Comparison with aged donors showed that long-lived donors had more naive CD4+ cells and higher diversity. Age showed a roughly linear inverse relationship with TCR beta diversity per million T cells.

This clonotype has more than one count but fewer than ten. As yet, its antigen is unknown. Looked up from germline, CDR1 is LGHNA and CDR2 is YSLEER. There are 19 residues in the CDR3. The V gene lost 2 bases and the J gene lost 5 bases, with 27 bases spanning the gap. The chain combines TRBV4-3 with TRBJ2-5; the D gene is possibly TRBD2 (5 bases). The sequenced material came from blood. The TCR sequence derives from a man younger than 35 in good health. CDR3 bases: TGCGCCAGCAGCCAACAAAAAATGGCCGACTATGATTCGACGGAGACCCAGTACTTC. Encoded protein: CASSQQKMADYDSTETQYF.